This T cell receptor (beta chain) came from a study of blood T cell repertoires in COVID-19. On the study more broadly: COVID-19 samples, acute and convalescent, were from the United States, Italy and Spain. PBMCs, B-cell-depleted T cells, or T cells were the source of the cDNA or gDNA that made up the material.

Those enrolled in Seattle joined during active infection and were followed longitudinally afterward. CDR3 length: 16 residues. CDR1 and CDR2 from the germline V gene are SEHNR and FQNEAQ (reference sequence). V was trimmed by 4 bases and J by 2 bases, leaving 17 bases between them. Original analysis: For nucleated cells, counts were estimated from reference gene primer amplification. The repertoire was sequenced with immunoSEQ multiplex PCR; TCRdb's copy has only in-frame clones and lacks some. From that table come the V and J calls and clone size; the DNA was used to work out D and trimming. The sample includes 300,000 to 450,000 clones, more than 70% seen only once; the top ten take about 2.5%.

The material sequenced was peripheral blood. The sequence came from a woman aged 60 to 75 with COVID-19, enrolled during active disease. V usage is TRBV7-9 and J usage is TRBJ1-1, with D perhaps matching TRBD1 (5 bases). The CDR3 nucleotides are TGTGCCAGCAGCTACGCGTGGACATCGATAAACACTGAAGCTTTCTTT. It codes for CASSYAWTSINTEAFF.